This entry describes one T cell receptor (beta chain). This sample is drawn from a study of cytomegalovirus exposure and HLA in healthy donors. Per germline, CDR1 MDHEN and CDR2 SYDVKM. The CDR3 totals 15 residues. The V gene lost 5 bases and the J gene lost 2 bases, with 13 bases spanning the gap. 60 Vbeta and 13 Jbeta primers were used in PCR. Profiling relied on immunoSEQ multiplex PCR, and the TCRdb table lists in-frame clones only, not all of them. The sample yields 100,000 to 150,000 clones, roughly 74% seen once. The sample was PBMCs. The sequence was obtained from a male donor in good health and CMV-seronegative. The chain is built from TRBV28 and TRBJ2-1; tentatively, D is TRBD1 (5 bases). The CDR3 spells CASSPPLDTYNEQFF. The CDR3 nucleotides read TGTGCCAGCAGTCCTCCGTTGGACACCTACAATGAGCAGTTCTTC.